This TCR beta chain stems from a study of T cells in Graves' hyperthyroidism and ophthalmopathy. On this clonotype: The junction differs from germline at one of its ends, possibly a read error.

From germline, CDR1 is SGHTA and CDR2 FQGNSA. The CDR3 sequence is 12 residues long. Amplification yielded TCR beta CDR3 regions, with RNA transcripts as the source. First-round RT-PCR targeting the TCR CDR3 was performed with the HTBI primer set. One entry per CDR3 protein, called by TCRdb with MiXCR from the multiplex PCR reads. The table lists 350,000 to 400,000 distinct CDR3 sequences, about 15% of them singletons. The source of this sequence is a woman in her twenties or thirties with Graves' hyperthyroidism. The specimen sequenced was blood. The chain uses TRBV7-2 and TRBJ2-7; D might be TRBD1 (5 bases). Here the CDR3 DNA reads TGCGCCAGCAGCCAGCTAGGGGCTGAGCAGTACTTC. It specifies CASSQLGAEQYF.